The clone carrying this T cell receptor (beta chain) was counted ten times or more. Its antigen is as yet unknown. 5'-RACE, quantitative and with molecular barcodes, yielded the TCR beta libraries. TCRdb analysed the 5' RACE reads with MiXCR anew, one entry per CDR3 protein. The repertoire has 700,000 to 850,000 distinct CDR3 sequences, approximately 10% of them found once; the top ten carry about 0.5%. The entry originates in a study of CD8 T cells in ankylosing spondylitis. Study findings and constraints: One TCR beta motif, made up of several highly homologous variants, appeared characteristic of ankylosing spondylitis blood.

The CDR3 totals 13 residues. The germline V gene has CDR1 SQVTM and CDR2 ANQGSEA. Sequencing input: blood, either unsorted or a sorted T cell fraction (not recorded which). The sequence was collected from a male donor with ankylosing spondylitis. The chain employs TRBV29-1 and TRBJ2-3, with D hard to call. CDR3 in amino acids: CSGSARMTDTQYF. The CDR3 DNA follows: TGCAGTGGGTCGGCTAGAATGACAGATACGCAGTATTTT.